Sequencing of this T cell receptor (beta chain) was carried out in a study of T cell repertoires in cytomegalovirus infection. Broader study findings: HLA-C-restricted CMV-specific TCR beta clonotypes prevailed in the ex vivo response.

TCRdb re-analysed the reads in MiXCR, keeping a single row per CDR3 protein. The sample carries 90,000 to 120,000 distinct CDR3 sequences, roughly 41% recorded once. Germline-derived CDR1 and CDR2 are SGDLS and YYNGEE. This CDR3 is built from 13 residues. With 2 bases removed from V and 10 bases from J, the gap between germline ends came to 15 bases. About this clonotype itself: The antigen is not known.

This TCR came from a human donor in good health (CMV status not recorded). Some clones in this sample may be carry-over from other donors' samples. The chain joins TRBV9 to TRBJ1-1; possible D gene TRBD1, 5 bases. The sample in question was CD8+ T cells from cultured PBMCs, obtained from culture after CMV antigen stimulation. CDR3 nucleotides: TGTGCCAGCAGCGTGGCGGCTGGGGCCGGAGCTTTCTTT. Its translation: CASSVAAGAGAFF.